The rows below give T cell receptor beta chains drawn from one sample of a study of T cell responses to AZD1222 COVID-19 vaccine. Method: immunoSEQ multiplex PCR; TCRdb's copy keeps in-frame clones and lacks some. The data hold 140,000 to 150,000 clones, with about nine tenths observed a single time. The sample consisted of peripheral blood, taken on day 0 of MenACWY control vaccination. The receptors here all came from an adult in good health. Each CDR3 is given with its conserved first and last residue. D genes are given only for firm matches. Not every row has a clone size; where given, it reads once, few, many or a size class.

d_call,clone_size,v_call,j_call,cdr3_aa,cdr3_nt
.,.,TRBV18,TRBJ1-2,CASSPPLKGGYTF,TGTGCCAGCTCACCACCGCTTAAAGGAGGCTACACCTTC
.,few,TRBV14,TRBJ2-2,CASSLLNDAGELFF,TGTGCCAGCAGCCTTTTGAATGACGCCGGGGAGCTGTTTTTT
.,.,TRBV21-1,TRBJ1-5,CASSIRISNQPQHF,TGTGCCAGCAGCATCCGAATTAGCAATCAGCCCCAGCATTTT
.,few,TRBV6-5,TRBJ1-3,CASSLQSSGNTIYF,TGTGCCAGCAGTTTGCAGAGCTCTGGAAACACCATATATTTT
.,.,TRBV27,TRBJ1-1,CASSPSLLRRNTEAFF,TGTGCCAGCAGCCCATCCTTACTACGGAGGAACACTGAAGCTTTCTTT
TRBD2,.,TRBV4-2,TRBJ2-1,CASSQQGLAGLEQFF,TGTGCCAGCAGCCAGCAGGGACTAGCAGGCCTTGAGCAGTTCTTC
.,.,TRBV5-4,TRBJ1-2,CASTLEQVGYGYTF,TGTGCCAGCACCTTGGAGCAGGTGGGCTATGGCTACACCTTC
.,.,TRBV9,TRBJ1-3,CASSVGLFSGNTIYF,TGTGCCAGCAGCGTAGGGTTATTCTCTGGAAACACCATATATTTT
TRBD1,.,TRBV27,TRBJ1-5,CASSQGTGGFNQPQHF,TGTGCCAGCAGCCAAGGCACAGGGGGCTTCAATCAGCCCCAGCATTTT
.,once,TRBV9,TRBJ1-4,CASSDYGSEKLFF,TGTGCCAGCAGCGATTATGGGTCTGAAAAACTGTTTTTT
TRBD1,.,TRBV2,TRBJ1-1,CASNQQGAADTEAFF,TGTGCCAGCAATCAACAGGGGGCTGCGGACACTGAAGCTTTCTTT
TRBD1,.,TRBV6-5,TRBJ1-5,CASSYGDRDNQPQHF,TGTGCCAGCAGTTACGGGGACAGGGACAATCAGCCCCAGCATTTT
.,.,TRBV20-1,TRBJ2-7,CSASKRTDEQYF,TGCAGTGCTAGTAAACGGACGGACGAGCAGTACTTC
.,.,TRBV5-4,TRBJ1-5,CASSSGPDSNQPQHF,TGTGCCAGCAGCTCCGGGCCGGATAGCAATCAGCCCCAGCATTTT
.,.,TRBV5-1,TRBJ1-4,CASSDSHPNEKLFF,TGCGCCAGCAGCGACAGTCATCCTAATGAAAAACTGTTTTTT
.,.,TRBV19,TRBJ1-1,CASSFPGRRNTEAFF,TGTGCCAGTAGTTTCCCGGGACGGAGAAACACTGAAGCTTTCTTT
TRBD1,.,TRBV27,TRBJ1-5,CASSPGTGRGSNQPQHF,TGTGCCAGCAGTCCCGGGACAGGCCGGGGGAGCAATCAGCCCCAGCATTTT
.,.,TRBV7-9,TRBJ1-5,CASSFSLGQNNQPQHF,TGTGCCAGCAGCTTTAGCCTCGGACAGAACAATCAGCCCCAGCATTTT
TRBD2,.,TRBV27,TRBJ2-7,CASRGVSYEQYF,TGTGCCAGCCGGGGGGTCTCCTACGAGCAGTACTTC
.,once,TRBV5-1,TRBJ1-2,CASSPRAGNYGYTF,TGCGCCAGCAGCCCGAGGGCAGGGAACTATGGCTACACCTTC
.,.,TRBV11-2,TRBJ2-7,CASSSTEYYEQYF,TGTGCCAGCAGCTCGACAGAATACTACGAGCAGTACTTC
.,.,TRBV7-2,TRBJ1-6,CASSVGQRGTHNSPLHF,TGTGCCAGCAGCGTTGGCCAAAGGGGGACACATAATTCACCCCTCCACTTT
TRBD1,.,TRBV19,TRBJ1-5,CASTQTSGGANQPQHF,TGTGCCAGTACACAGACCTCAGGGGGGGCCAATCAGCCCCAGCATTTT
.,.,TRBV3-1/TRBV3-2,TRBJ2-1,CASSQDPRNEQFF,TGTGCCAGCAGCCAAGACCCCAGGAATGAGCAGTTCTTC
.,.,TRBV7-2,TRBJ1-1,CASSSWVTEAFF,TGTGCCAGCAGCTCCTGGGTCACTGAAGCTTTCTTT
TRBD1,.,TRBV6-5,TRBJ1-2,CASRSGTGNYGYTF,TGTGCCAGCAGATCCGGGACAGGGAACTATGGCTACACCTTC
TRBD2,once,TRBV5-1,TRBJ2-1,CASSLSVAGKDEQFF,TGCGCCAGCAGCTTGAGTGTAGCGGGAAAGGATGAGCAGTTCTTC
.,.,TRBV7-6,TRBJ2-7,CASSLAADSIYEQYF,TGTGCCAGCAGCTTAGCAGCCGACAGCATCTACGAGCAGTACTTC
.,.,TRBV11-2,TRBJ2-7,CASSQRVGGPMGRQYF,TGTGCCAGCAGCCAAAGAGTAGGCGGCCCCATGGGAAGGCAGTACTTC
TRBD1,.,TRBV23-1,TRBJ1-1,CASSQSRDRNTEAFF,TGCGCCAGCAGTCAGTCCCGGGACAGGAACACTGAAGCTTTCTTT
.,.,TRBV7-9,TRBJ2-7,CASSLDGGYEQYF,TGTGCCAGCAGCTTAGATGGGGGGTACGAGCAGTACTTC
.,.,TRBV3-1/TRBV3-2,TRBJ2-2,CASSPLGNTGELFF,TGTGCCAGCAGCCCCTTGGGGAACACCGGGGAGCTGTTTTTT
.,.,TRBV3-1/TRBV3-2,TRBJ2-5,CASSQDPGPRTQYF,TGTGCCAGCAGCCAAGATCCGGGCCCCAGGACCCAGTACTTC
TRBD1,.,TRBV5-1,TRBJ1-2,CASSKTGGNGYTF,TGCGCCAGCAGCAAGACAGGGGGCAATGGCTACACCTTC
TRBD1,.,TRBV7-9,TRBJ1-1,CASSLAGGGHTEAFF,TGTGCCAGCAGCTTAGCAGGGGGCGGCCACACTGAAGCTTTCTTT
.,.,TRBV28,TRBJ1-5,CASSFPRGAQHF,TGTGCCAGCAGTTTCCCCCGGGGGGCCCAGCATTTT
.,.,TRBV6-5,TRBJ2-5,CASNGTPQETQYF,TGTGCCAGCAATGGGACACCCCAAGAGACCCAGTACTTC